Reported below is one T cell receptor (beta chain). Germline is not matched at one junction end, which may reflect a read error. This entry belongs to a study of OX40 agonist ivuxolimab in advanced cancers. Assay used: immunoSEQ multiplex PCR; TCRdb lists only in-frame clones, some missing. The profile shows about 85,000 clones, about 80% of them singletons. This clonotype was sampled from an adult with an advanced solid tumor such as melanoma, head and neck, liver or kidney cancer. Sequencing used CD4+ or CD8+ T cells sorted from blood, obtained in a trial of the OX40 agonist ivuxolimab.

The CDR3 is CASSSSGGAYNEQFF. CDR3 DNA sequence: TGTGCTAGCAGCTCAAGCGGGGGGGCCTACAATGAGCAGTTCTTC. The V call is TRBV7-7, the J call TRBJ2-1; 10 bases fit TRBD2. CDR3 size: 15 residues. Per the germline V gene, CDR1 is SSHAT and CDR2 is FNYEAQ (reference sequence). The full variable domain, rest sourced from reference TRBV7-7 and TRBJ2-1, is GAGVSQSPRYKVTKRGQDVTLRCDPISSHATLYWYQQALGQGPEFLTYFNYEAQPDKSGLPSDRFSAERPEGSISTLTIQRTEQRDSAMYRCASSSSGGAYNEQFFGPGTRLTVL.